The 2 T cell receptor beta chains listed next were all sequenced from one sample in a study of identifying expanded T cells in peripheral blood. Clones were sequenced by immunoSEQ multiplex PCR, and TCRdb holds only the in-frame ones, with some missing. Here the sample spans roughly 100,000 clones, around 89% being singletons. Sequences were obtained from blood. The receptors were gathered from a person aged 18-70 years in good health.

The CDR3 here is CASRGGLYEQYF. CDR3 DNA: TGTGCCAGCAGGGGGGGCCTTTACGAGCAGTACTTC. The chain uses TRBV27 and TRBJ2-7; D tentatively fits TRBD1 or TRBD2 (6 bases each). Germline lookup yields CDR1 MNHEY and CDR2 SMNVEV (reference sequence). The CDR3 sequence is 12 residues long. V lost 6 bases and J 4 bases, leaving 10 bases between the germline ends.

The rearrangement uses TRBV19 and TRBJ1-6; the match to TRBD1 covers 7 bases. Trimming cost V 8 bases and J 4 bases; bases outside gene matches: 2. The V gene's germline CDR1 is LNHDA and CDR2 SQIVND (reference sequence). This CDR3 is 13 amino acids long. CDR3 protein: CASLGQYNSPLHF. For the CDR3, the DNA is TGTGCCAGTCTGGGACAGTATAATTCACCCCTCCACTTT. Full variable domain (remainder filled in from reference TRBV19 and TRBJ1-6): DGGITQSPKYLFRKEGQNVTLSCEQNLNHDAMYWYRQDPGQGLRLIYYSQIVNDFQKGDIAEGYSVSREKKESFPLTVTSAQKNPTAFYLCASLGQYNSPLHFGNGTRLTVT.